The rows below give T cell receptor beta chains drawn from one sample of a study of OX40 agonist ivuxolimab in advanced cancers. The assay was immunoSEQ multiplex PCR, and TCRdb's table has in-frame clones only and misses some. Of about 17,000 clones listed, about 77% are singletons. The material was CD4+ or CD8+ T cells sorted from blood, obtained in a trial of the OX40 agonist ivuxolimab. Receptors were obtained from an adult with an advanced solid tumor such as melanoma, head and neck, liver or kidney cancer. The CDR3 runs from the conserved cysteine through the conserved F or W. A D gene is named only where the DNA matches it firmly. Clone size appears in some rows only: once, few, many, or a class for an expanded clone.

CDR3nt: TGTGCCAGCAGTTGGAACTTTAATGAAAAACTGTTTTTT; CDR3aa: CASSWNFNEKLFF; v_gene: TRBV28; abundance: .; j_gene: TRBJ1-4; d_gene: .
CDR3nt: TGCGCCAGCAGCTTGGTGGCTAGCGGGGATTCCTACGAGCAGTACTTC; CDR3aa: CASSLVASGDSYEQYF; v_gene: TRBV5-1; abundance: .; j_gene: TRBJ2-7; d_gene: TRBD2
CDR3nt: TGCGCCAGCAGCCCCATCCCACAGGTCACTGAAGCTTTCTTT; CDR3aa: CASSPIPQVTEAFF; v_gene: TRBV4-3; abundance: few; j_gene: TRBJ1-1; d_gene: .
CDR3nt: TGCGCCAGCGCCTTAGCGGGACCCTCCTACGAGCAGTACTTC; CDR3aa: CASALAGPSYEQYF; v_gene: TRBV5-1; abundance: .; j_gene: TRBJ2-7; d_gene: TRBD2
CDR3nt: TGCGCCAGCAGCTTGGCCGGGACTAGCGGGGCCTTTCAAGAGACCCAGTACTTC; CDR3aa: CASSLAGTSGAFQETQYF; v_gene: TRBV5-1; abundance: few; j_gene: TRBJ2-5; d_gene: TRBD2
CDR3nt: TGTGCCAGCAGCTTAGTCAGGCGTCAAGAGACCCAGTACTTC; CDR3aa: CASSLVRRQETQYF; v_gene: TRBV13; abundance: .; j_gene: TRBJ2-5; d_gene: .
CDR3nt: TGTGCCAGTAGTATTTCGCACCTCGGGGAGGATGAAAAACTGTTTTTT; CDR3aa: CASSISHLGEDEKLFF; v_gene: TRBV19; abundance: once; j_gene: TRBJ1-4; d_gene: .
CDR3nt: TGTGCCAGCAGTATTCGACAGGGGCAGAGGTCACCCCTCCACTTT; CDR3aa: CASSIRQGQRSPLHF; v_gene: TRBV6-5; abundance: .; j_gene: TRBJ1-6; d_gene: TRBD1
CDR3nt: TGTGCCACCAGCAGTCGGTCCCGAGGGGGAGAAGAACTGTTTTTT; CDR3aa: CATSSRSRGGEELFF; v_gene: TRBV15; abundance: .; j_gene: TRBJ1-4; d_gene: .
CDR3nt: TGTGCCACCAGCAGAGGCGACAGGGGTGAGGGCTACACCTTC; CDR3aa: CATSRGDRGEGYTF; v_gene: TRBV15; abundance: .; j_gene: TRBJ1-2; d_gene: TRBD1
CDR3nt: TGTGCCAGCAGTTTAGCCCTAGCGGGGAACACAGATACGCAGTATTTT; CDR3aa: CASSLALAGNTDTQYF; v_gene: TRBV27; abundance: few; j_gene: TRBJ2-3; d_gene: TRBD2
CDR3nt: TGTGCCAGCAGTTTTTTTCTAAATCAGCCCCAGCATTTT; CDR3aa: CASSFFLNQPQHF; v_gene: TRBV27; abundance: .; j_gene: TRBJ1-5; d_gene: .
CDR3nt: TGTGCCAGCAGCCCCCGACCTACAGGGGGCCCCTCCTACGAGCAGTACTTC; CDR3aa: CASSPRPTGGPSYEQYF; v_gene: TRBV9; abundance: .; j_gene: TRBJ2-7; d_gene: TRBD1
CDR3nt: TGTGCCAGCAGCAAAAAGGCAGGGGGGACAGGGGGCGCGAAAGGCCGGAACTATGGCTACACCTTC; CDR3aa: CASSKKAGGTGGAKGRNYGYTF; v_gene: TRBV21-1; abundance: .; j_gene: TRBJ1-2; d_gene: .
CDR3nt: TGTGCTAGCCGCGGCGGGGGCGGCGGAGACGAGCAGTACTTC; CDR3aa: CASRGGGGGDEQYF; v_gene: TRBV7-9; abundance: .; j_gene: TRBJ2-7; d_gene: .
CDR3nt: TGTGCCAGCAGCTTAGTCCGGACGAACACTGAAGCTTTCTTT; CDR3aa: CASSLVRTNTEAFF; v_gene: TRBV7-8; abundance: once; j_gene: TRBJ1-1; d_gene: .
CDR3nt: TGTGCCAGCAGTCCGGGGGGGGGATGGGAGACCCAGTACTTC; CDR3aa: CASSPGGGWETQYF; v_gene: TRBV27; abundance: .; j_gene: TRBJ2-5; d_gene: TRBD2
CDR3nt: TGTGCCACCAGCAGACAGGGCAACACTGAAGCTTTCTTT; CDR3aa: CATSRQGNTEAFF; v_gene: TRBV15; abundance: .; j_gene: TRBJ1-1; d_gene: .
CDR3nt: TGCAGCGTTGTAGTTCAGGGGAGCTCTGGGGCCAACGTCCTGACTTTC; CDR3aa: CSVVVQGSSGANVLTF; v_gene: TRBV29-1; abundance: .; j_gene: TRBJ2-6; d_gene: .
CDR3nt: TGTGCCAGCAGTTTAAGAACAGGGATAGGCACAGATACGCAGTATTTT; CDR3aa: CASSLRTGIGTDTQYF; v_gene: TRBV27; abundance: .; j_gene: TRBJ2-3; d_gene: .
CDR3nt: TGTGCCAGCAGCTTGCGGGACTCCATCACAGATACGCAGTATTTT; CDR3aa: CASSLRDSITDTQYF; v_gene: TRBV7-2; abundance: .; j_gene: TRBJ2-3; d_gene: .
CDR3nt: TGTGCCAGTATACCCCATACAGGGTTGCAGCCCCAGCATTTT; CDR3aa: CASIPHTGLQPQHF; v_gene: TRBV19; abundance: .; j_gene: TRBJ1-5; d_gene: .
CDR3nt: TGTGCCAGCAGCTTAGCTGCGTTTGAAGGATACGAGCAGTACTTC; CDR3aa: CASSLAAFEGYEQYF; v_gene: TRBV11-2; abundance: medium-sized; j_gene: TRBJ2-7; d_gene: .
CDR3nt: TGTGCCAGCAGCCAAATGGAGTCAGAGACTTTCTACGAGCAGTACTTC; CDR3aa: CASSQMESETFYEQYF; v_gene: TRBV4-2; abundance: .; j_gene: TRBJ2-7; d_gene: .
CDR3nt: TGTGCCAGCGCCCCCACTAGCTTCAACGACTACAATGAGCAGTTCTTC; CDR3aa: CASAPTSFNDYNEQFF; v_gene: TRBV14; abundance: .; j_gene: TRBJ2-1; d_gene: .
CDR3nt: TGTGCCAGCAGCTTGCGGGACTACAATGAGCAGTTCTTC; CDR3aa: CASSLRDYNEQFF; v_gene: TRBV5-6; abundance: .; j_gene: TRBJ2-1; d_gene: .
CDR3nt: TGCGCCAGCAGCCAGACAGGTAGCAATCAGCCCCAGCATTTT; CDR3aa: CASSQTGSNQPQHF; v_gene: TRBV4-1; abundance: few; j_gene: TRBJ1-5; d_gene: .